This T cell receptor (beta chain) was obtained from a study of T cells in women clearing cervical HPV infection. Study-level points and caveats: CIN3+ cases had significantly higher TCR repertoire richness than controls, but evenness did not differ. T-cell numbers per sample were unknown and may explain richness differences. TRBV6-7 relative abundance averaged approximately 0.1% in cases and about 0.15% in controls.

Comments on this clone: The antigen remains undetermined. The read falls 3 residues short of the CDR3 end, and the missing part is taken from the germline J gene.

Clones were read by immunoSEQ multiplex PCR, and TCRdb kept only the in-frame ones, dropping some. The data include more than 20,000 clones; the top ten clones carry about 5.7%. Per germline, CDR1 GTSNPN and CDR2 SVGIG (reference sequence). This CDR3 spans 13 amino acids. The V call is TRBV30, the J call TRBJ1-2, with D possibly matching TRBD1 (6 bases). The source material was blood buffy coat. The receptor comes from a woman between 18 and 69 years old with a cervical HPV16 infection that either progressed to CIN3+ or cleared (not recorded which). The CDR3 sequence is CALGMRGGYDYTF. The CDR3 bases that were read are TGTGCCCTGGGTATGAGGGGGGGTTACGAC.